A single sample gave rise to the 21 T cell receptor beta chains below, sequenced in a study of OX40 agonist ivuxolimab in advanced cancers. Here immunoSEQ multiplex PCR was the method, and the copy in TCRdb shows in-frame clones only, minus some. The table lists tens of thousands of clones, about nine tenths of them singletons. This sample comprised CD4+ or CD8+ T cells sorted from blood, obtained in a trial of the OX40 agonist ivuxolimab. These receptors were collected from an adult with an advanced solid tumor such as melanoma, head and neck, liver or kidney cancer.

This clone has a single count. The chain is built from TRBV20-1 and TRBJ2-3; no reliable D call. V was shortened by 5 bases and J by 2 bases, with 5 bases between the two germline ends. From germline, CDR1 is DFQATT and CDR2 SNEGSKA (reference sequence). The CDR3 runs to 11 residues. CDR3 sequence: CSAPSTDTQYF. The CDR3 coding sequence is TGCAGTGCTCCTTCCACAGATACGCAGTATTTT.

The chain uses TRBV10-3 and TRBJ1-1; 9 positions agree with TRBD1. Germline V lookup: CDR1 ENHRY, CDR2 SYGVKD. The CDR3 sequence is 15 residues long. V shed 6 bases, J shed 1 base, and the junction held 6 bases outside the gene matches. In nucleotides, the CDR3 is TGTGCCATCAGCGGCAGACAGGGGGGGAACACTGAAGCTTTCTTT. The encoded protein is CAISGRQGGNTEAFF.

This clone appeared once. This chain uses TRBV7-6 with TRBJ2-2; 11 nucleotides agree with TRBD1. Germline V gene data show CDR1 as SGHVS and CDR2 as FNYEAQ. Trimming removed 0 bases from V and 2 bases from J; junction bases left unmatched: 11. The CDR3 totals 20 residues. The CDR3 DNA reads as TGTGCCAGCAGCTTAGCACCTCGTAAGGACAGGGGGCTAAACACCGGGGAGCTGTTTTTT. This sequence encodes CASSLAPRKDRGLNTGELFF.

This chain links TRBV7-9 with TRBJ1-1, with a tentative D call TRBD1 (5 bases). The CDR3 has 12 residues. The V gene lost 3 bases and the J gene lost 8 bases, with 10 bases spanning the gap. The germline gives CDR1 SEHNR, CDR2 FQNEAQ (reference sequence). The CDR3 spells CASSFQTGEAFF. CDR3 nucleotides: TGTGCCAGCAGCTTCCAAACAGGAGAAGCTTTCTTT.

The chain uses TRBV9 and TRBJ2-3, with no clear D. In germline, CDR1 is SGDLS, CDR2 YYNGEE. V shed 4 bases and J shed 4 bases, with 7 bases lying between them. The length of the CDR3 is 12 residues. The CDR3 sequence: CASSPNPDTQYF. The CDR3 region has the DNA TGTGCCAGCAGCCCCAACCCAGATACGCAGTATTTT. Full variable domain (outside the CDR3, taken from reference TRBV9 and TRBJ2-3): DSGVTQTPKHLITATGQRVTLRCSPRSGDLSVYWYQQSLDQGLQFLIQYYNGEERAKGNILERFSAQQFPDLHSELNLSSLELGDSALYFCASSPNPDTQYFGPGTRLTVL.

The gene calls are TRBV7-8 and TRBJ2-5; 9 positions match TRBD1. The CDR3 has 20 amino acids. The germline CDR1 and CDR2 sequences are SGHVS and FQNEAQ. Unmatched junction bases numbered 24, after V lost 1 base and J lost 9 bases. The CDR3 sequence: CASSLVPGQGIVGLRTAQYF. CDR3 coding DNA: TGTGCCAGCAGCTTAGTTCCGGGACAGGGTATTGTCGGGCTACGAACGGCCCAGTACTTC.

V is TRBV28 and J is TRBJ2-3; 8 bases agree with TRBD1. J was trimmed by 2 bases and V by 3 bases; bases with no gene match: 4. Germline V gene lookup returns CDR1 MDHEN and CDR2 SYDVKM. CDR3 size: 15 residues. The DNA of the CDR3 is TGTGCCAGCAGTTTGAGGACAGGGACCACAGATACGCAGTATTTT. It specifies CASSLRTGTTDTQYF.

CDR3 region: CASRAAGVYEQYF. In DNA, the CDR3 is TGTGCCAGCCGGGCAGCGGGAGTGTACGAGCAGTACTTC. V gene TRBV27 combines with J gene TRBJ2-7, with 8 positions matching TRBD2. This CDR3 has 13 amino acids. V was pared by 8 bases and J by 4 bases, with 7 bases of the junction left unmatched. The germline gives CDR1 MNHEY, CDR2 SMNVEV (reference sequence).

CDR3 sequence (DNA): TGTGCCTGGAGTCCCGGCTACAATGAGCAGTTCTTC. Residues: CAWSPGYNEQFF. The chain couples TRBV30 to TRBJ2-1; no firm D call. The CDR3 is made up of 12 amino acids. V was clipped by 2 bases and J by 3 bases, with 5 bases between them. Germline loops: CDR1 GTSNPN, CDR2 SVGIG (reference sequence).

The chain links TRBV19 to TRBJ1-1; D is uncertain. Germline CDR1 LNHDA, CDR2 SQIVND (reference sequence). V shed 3 bases and J shed 4 bases, with 12 bases lying between them. The CDR3 has 14 amino acids. CDR3 nucleotide sequence: TGTGCCAGTAGTATGTACGGGGAAGGCACTGAAGCTTTCTTT. It translates to CASSMYGEGTEAFF.

This clone came up once. V usage is TRBV7-3 and J usage is TRBJ2-1, with 7 positions matching TRBD1. CDR1 and CDR2 (germline): SGHTA, FQGTGA. V shed 5 bases and J 4 bases; nucleotides not matched to a gene: 2. This CDR3 region has 13 residues. The CDR3 DNA is TGTGCCAGCAGCGCGACAGGGTACAATGAGCAGTTCTTC. Its translation is CASSATGYNEQFF.

This clone was seen once. The chain links TRBV7-9 to TRBJ2-5; the D gene is possibly TRBD2 (6 bases). Looked up from germline, CDR1 is SEHNR and CDR2 is FQNEAQ (reference sequence). The CDR3 extends over 11 amino acids. V was pared by 11 bases and J by 2 bases, with 9 bases between. CDR3 sequence reads: CAGAGQETQYF. DNA of the CDR3: TGTGCCGGAGCGGGTCAAGAGACCCAGTACTTC. Combining the CDR3 with reference TRBV7-9 and TRBJ2-5 gives the whole variable domain DTGVSQNPRHKITKRGQNVTFRCDPISEHNRLYWYRQTLGQGPEFLTYFQNEAQLEKSRLLSDRFSAERPKGSFSTLEIQRTEQGDSAMYLCAGAGQETQYFGPGTRLLVL.

The chain recombines TRBV5-1 with TRBJ2-7, with D possibly called TRBD1 or TRBD2 (6 bases each). Germline V gene data show CDR1 as SGHRS and CDR2 as YFSETQ. With 5 bases removed from V and 6 bases from J, the gap between germline ends came to 27 bases. The CDR3 covers 17 residues. CDR3 in amino acids: CASRLKEEGQGPREQYF. In DNA form, the CDR3 reads TGCGCCAGCAGACTGAAGGAGGAGGGGCAGGGGCCGCGCGAGCAGTACTTC.

This sequence joins TRBV28 and TRBJ1-2; 7 positions agree with TRBD1. Germline assignment: CDR1 MDHEN and CDR2 SYDVKM. The V gene end was trimmed by 8 bases and the J gene end by 4 bases; junction bases not matched to a gene: 7. The CDR3 is made up of 13 amino acids. CDR3 bases: TGTGCCAGCTTAGACAGGGTGGGCTATGGCTACACCTTC. Its protein is CASLDRVGYGYTF.

The rearrangement uses TRBV11-3 and TRBJ2-7; 7 bases match TRBD2. Losses at the gene ends were 4 bases for V and 5 bases for J; bases not matched to a gene: 11. Germline V lookup: CDR1 SGHNT, CDR2 YENEEA. This CDR3 contains 15 residues. CDR3 amino acids: CASSSTSDPGDEQYF. In DNA, the CDR3 is TGTGCCAGCAGCTCTACTAGCGACCCTGGGGACGAGCAGTACTTC.

The V and J genes are TRBV19 and TRBJ2-1; D is uncertain. V was shortened by 4 bases and J by 6 bases, with 10 bases between the two germline ends. The germline V gene has CDR1 LNHDA and CDR2 SQIVND (reference sequence). This CDR3 is built from 13 residues. The CDR3 DNA reads TGTGCCAGTAGTAGTGGGGTTAGCAATGAGCAGTTCTTC. This sequence encodes CASSSGVSNEQFF. Filled out from reference TRBV19 and TRBJ2-1, the complete variable domain reads DGGITQSPKYLFRKEGQNVTLSCEQNLNHDAMYWYRQDPGQGLRLIYYSQIVNDFQKGDIAEGYSVSREKKESFPLTVTSAQKNPTAFYLCASSSGVSNEQFFGPGTRLTVL.

V is TRBV7-8 and J is TRBJ1-3, with 8 bases fitting TRBD1. The trim removed 11 bases at V and 0 bases at J, leaving 9 bases unmatched. The CDR3 loop spans 15 amino acids. Germline lookup yields CDR1 SGHVS and CDR2 FQNEAQ. The CDR3 protein is CASHVGQASGNTIYF. The CDR3 nucleotides read TGTGCCTCCCACGTGGGACAGGCCTCTGGAAACACCATATATTTT. Combining the CDR3 with reference TRBV7-8 and TRBJ1-3 gives the whole variable domain GAGVSQSPRYKVAKRGQDVALRCDPISGHVSLFWYQQALGQGPEFLTYFQNEAQLDKSGLPSDRFFAERPEGSVSTLKIQRTQQEDSAVYLCASHVGQASGNTIYFGEGSWLTVV.

This chain uses TRBV29-1 with TRBJ2-3; perhaps TRBD2 as D (6 bases). Germline loops: CDR1 SQVTM, CDR2 ANQGSEA. The CDR3 is 14 residues long. V gave up 1 base and J gave up 1 base, with 9 bases separating them. The CDR3 DNA reads TGCAGCGTTGAAGCGGGAGCCCGCACAGATACGCAGTATTTT. This codes for CSVEAGARTDTQYF.

The chain links TRBV5-8 to TRBJ1-2, with no clear D. CDR1 and CDR2 from the germline V gene are SGHTS and YDEGEE. V was clipped by 2 bases and J by 6 bases, with 11 bases between them. The CDR3 extends over 13 amino acids. The CDR3 bases are TGTGCCAGCAGCTTAAGATCGGTTGATGGCTACACCTTC. This gives the protein CASSLRSVDGYTF.

J is TRBJ2-7 and V is TRBV9; D unclear. V was clipped by 0 bases and J by 4 bases, with 14 bases between them. This CDR3 has 15 amino acids. Germline CDR1 reads SGDLS; CDR2 reads YYNGEE. The CDR3 loop reads CASSVEGAREYEQYF. CDR3 nucleotide sequence: TGTGCCAGCAGCGTAGAAGGCGCCCGTGAGTACGAGCAGTACTTC.

The chain has TRBV6-6 and TRBJ2-3, with a possible D match to TRBD2 (5 bases). With 6 bases removed from V and 4 bases from J, the gap between germline ends came to 5 bases. CDR3 length: 11 amino acids. Germline V gene data show CDR1 as MNHNY and CDR2 as SVGAGI (reference sequence). CDR3 loop: CASSGADTQYF. The CDR3 DNA follows: TGTGCCAGCAGCGGGGCAGATACGCAGTATTTT.